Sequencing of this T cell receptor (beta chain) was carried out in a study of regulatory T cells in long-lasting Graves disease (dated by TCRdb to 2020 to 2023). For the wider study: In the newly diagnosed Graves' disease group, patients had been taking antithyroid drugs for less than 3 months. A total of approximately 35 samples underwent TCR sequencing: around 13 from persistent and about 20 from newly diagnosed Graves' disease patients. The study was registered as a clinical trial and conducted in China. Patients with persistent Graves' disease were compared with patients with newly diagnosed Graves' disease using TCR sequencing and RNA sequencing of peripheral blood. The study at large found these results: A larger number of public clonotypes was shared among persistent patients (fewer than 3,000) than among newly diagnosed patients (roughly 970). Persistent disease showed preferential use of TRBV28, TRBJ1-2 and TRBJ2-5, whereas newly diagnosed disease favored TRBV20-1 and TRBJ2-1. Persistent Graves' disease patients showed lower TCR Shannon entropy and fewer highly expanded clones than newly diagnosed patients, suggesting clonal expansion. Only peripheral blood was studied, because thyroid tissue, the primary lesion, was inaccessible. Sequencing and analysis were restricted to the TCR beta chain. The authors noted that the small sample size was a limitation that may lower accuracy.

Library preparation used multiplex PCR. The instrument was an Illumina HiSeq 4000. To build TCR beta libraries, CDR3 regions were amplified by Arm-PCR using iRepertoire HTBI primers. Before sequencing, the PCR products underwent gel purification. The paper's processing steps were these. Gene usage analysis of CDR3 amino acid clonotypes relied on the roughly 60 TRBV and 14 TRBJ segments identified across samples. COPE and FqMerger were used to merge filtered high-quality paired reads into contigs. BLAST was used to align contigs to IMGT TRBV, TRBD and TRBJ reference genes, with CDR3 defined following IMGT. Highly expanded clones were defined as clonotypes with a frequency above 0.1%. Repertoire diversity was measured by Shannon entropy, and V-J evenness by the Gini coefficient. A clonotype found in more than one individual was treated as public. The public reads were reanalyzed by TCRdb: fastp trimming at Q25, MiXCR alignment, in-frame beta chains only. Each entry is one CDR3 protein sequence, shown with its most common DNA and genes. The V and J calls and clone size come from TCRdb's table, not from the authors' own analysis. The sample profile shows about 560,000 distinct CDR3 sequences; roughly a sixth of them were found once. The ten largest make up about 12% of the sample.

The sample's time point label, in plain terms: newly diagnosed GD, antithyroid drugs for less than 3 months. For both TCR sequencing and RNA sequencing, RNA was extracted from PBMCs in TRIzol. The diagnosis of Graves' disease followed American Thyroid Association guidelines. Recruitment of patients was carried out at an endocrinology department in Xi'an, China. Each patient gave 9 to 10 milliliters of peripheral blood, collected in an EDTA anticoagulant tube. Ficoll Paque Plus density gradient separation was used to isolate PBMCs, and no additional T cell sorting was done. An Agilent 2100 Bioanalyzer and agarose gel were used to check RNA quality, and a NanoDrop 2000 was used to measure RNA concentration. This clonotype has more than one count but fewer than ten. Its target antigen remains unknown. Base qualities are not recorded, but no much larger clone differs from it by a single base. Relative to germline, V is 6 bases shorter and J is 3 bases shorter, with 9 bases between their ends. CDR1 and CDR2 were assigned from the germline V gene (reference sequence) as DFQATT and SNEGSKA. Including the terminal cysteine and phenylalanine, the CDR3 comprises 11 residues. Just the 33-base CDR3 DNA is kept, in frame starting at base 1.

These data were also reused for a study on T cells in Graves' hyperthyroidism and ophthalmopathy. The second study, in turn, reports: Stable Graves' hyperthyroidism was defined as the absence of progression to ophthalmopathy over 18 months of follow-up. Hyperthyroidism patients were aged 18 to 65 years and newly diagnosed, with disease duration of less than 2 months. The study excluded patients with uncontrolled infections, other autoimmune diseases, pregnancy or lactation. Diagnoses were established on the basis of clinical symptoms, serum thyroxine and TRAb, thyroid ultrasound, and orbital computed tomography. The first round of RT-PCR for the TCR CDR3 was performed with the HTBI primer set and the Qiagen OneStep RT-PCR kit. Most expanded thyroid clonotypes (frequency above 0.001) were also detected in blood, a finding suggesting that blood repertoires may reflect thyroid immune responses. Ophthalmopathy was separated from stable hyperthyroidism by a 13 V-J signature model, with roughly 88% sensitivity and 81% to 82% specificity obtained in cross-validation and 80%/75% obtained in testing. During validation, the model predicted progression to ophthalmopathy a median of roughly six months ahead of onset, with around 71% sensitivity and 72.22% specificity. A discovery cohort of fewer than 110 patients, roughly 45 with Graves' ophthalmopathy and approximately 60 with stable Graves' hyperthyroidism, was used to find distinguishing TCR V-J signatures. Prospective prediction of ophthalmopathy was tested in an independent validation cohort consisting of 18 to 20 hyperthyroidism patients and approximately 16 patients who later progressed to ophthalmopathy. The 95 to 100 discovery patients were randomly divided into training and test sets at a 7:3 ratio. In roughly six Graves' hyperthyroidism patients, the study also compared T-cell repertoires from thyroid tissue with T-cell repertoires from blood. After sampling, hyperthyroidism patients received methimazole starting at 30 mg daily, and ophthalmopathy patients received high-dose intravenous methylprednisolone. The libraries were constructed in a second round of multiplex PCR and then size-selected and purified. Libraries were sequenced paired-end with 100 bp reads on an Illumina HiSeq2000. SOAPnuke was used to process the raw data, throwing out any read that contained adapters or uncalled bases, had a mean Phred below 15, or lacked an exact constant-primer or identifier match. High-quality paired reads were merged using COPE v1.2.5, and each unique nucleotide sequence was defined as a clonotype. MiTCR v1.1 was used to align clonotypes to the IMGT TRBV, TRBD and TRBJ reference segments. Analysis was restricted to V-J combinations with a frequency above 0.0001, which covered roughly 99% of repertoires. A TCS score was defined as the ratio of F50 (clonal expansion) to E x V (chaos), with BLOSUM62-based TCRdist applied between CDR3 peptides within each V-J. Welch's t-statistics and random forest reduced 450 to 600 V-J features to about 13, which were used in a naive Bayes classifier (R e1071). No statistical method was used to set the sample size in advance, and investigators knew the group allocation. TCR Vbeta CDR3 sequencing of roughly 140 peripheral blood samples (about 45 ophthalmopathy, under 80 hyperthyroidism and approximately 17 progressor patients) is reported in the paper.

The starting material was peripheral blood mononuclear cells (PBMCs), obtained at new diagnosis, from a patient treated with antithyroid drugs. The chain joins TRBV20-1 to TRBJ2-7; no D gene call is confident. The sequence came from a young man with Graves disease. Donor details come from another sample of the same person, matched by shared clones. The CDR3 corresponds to CSARPDYEQYF. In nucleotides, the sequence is TGCAGTGCCCGACCCGACTACGAGCAGTACTTC.